There are many counts of the clone carrying this TCR beta chain. Its antigen is not identified. The source of the sample is a study of CD8 T cells in ankylosing spondylitis. General study findings and limits: About 8 highly homologous variants made up a TCR beta motif, and this motif appeared characteristic of ankylosing spondylitis blood.

The CDR3 contains 15 residues. CDR1 and CDR2 from the germline V gene are MGHRA and YSYEKL. The V and J ends lost 5 bases and 0 bases respectively, with 10 bases between them. TCRdb processed the 5' RACE reads anew with MiXCR; each CDR3 protein has one entry. This sample carries some 270,000 distinct CDR3 sequences, 18% of them seen once, and the ten largest clones take around 30%. The sequenced material came from blood, either unsorted or a sorted T cell fraction (not recorded which). The clonotype was recovered from a male donor with ankylosing spondylitis or in good health (not recorded which). The chain uses TRBV4-1 and TRBJ2-2; D uncertain. The CDR3 sequence is CASSISSSNTGELFF. The CDR3 nucleotides are TGCGCCAGCAGCATTAGTTCCTCGAACACCGGGGAGCTGTTTTTT.